This entry concerns a single T cell receptor beta chain. The library was built from around 0.4 ug RNA with molecular barcoded adaptors for alpha/delta and beta/gamma chains. TCRdb passed the reads through MiXCR, listing each CDR3 protein once. Among around 65,000 distinct CDR3 sequences listed, approximately 18% were seen once. The CDR3 is 15 residues long. V lost 0 bases and J 6 bases, leaving 16 bases between the germline ends. CDR1 is SGHRS and CDR2 is YFSETQ in the germline V gene. The data are from a study of read filtering for tumor transcriptome and immune sequencing. The chain combines TRBV5-1 with TRBJ2-7; tentatively, D is TRBD2 (6 bases). This TCR was recovered from a donor at least 40 years old with multiple myeloma. The sample consisted of a population of CD138-negative cells sorted from bone marrow. CDR3 sequence reads: CASSLEIAELGEQYF. The CDR3 DNA reads TGCGCCAGCAGCTTGGAGATAGCGGAACTGGGCGAGCAGTACTTC.